The 32 T cell receptor beta chains below all came from one sample that was sequenced in a study of cytomegalovirus exposure and HLA in healthy donors (dated by TCRdb to 2017 to 2019). Libraries were constructed by the immunoSEQ multiplex PCR assay. For the multiplex PCR, a mixture combining 60 forward primers for TCR Vbeta segments and 13 reverse primers for TCR Jbeta segments was used. TCRdb's version of the immuneACCESS table is confined to in-frame rearrangements and falls short of the full clone set. An unresolved V gene accounts for under half of the shortfall where checked; the remainder is of unknown origin. Recorded for this sample are about 160,000 clones; about four fifths of them occurred a single time. The ten largest clones capture approximately 1.5% of the sample. Material for sequencing was PBMCs. The receptor set was obtained from a girl aged 10 to 17 in good health and CMV-seropositive.

The V call is TRBV6-4, the J call TRBJ2-1; 9 bases match TRBD1. There are 15 residues in the CDR3. The trim removed 1 base at V and 8 bases at J, leaving 6 bases unmatched. Germline V gene lookup returns CDR1 MRHNA and CDR2 SNTAGT. The CDR3 loop is CASSDWGQGGDEQFF. CDR3 nucleotides: TGTGCCAGCAGTGACTGGGGACAGGGCGGCGATGAGCAGTTCTTC.

The V call is TRBV6-1, the J call TRBJ1-4; D not certain. V was shortened by 4 bases and J by 3 bases, with 21 bases between the two germline ends. The CDR3 has 18 residues. Germline CDR1 MNHNS, CDR2 SASEGT. CDR3 sequence: CASSGGLELGMSNEKLFF. For the CDR3, the DNA is TGTGCCAGCAGTGGCGGGCTCGAACTAGGCATGTCTAATGAAAAACTGTTTTTT.

The chain is built from TRBV2 and TRBJ1-4; D not resolved. Germline loops: CDR1 SNHLY, CDR2 FYNNEI. V lost 2 bases, J lost 0 bases, and 7 bases lay in between. This CDR3 region has 15 residues. The CDR3 coding sequence is TGTGCCAGCAGTGAAAACCGCGCAACTAATGAAAAACTGTTTTTT. Encoded protein: CASSENRATNEKLFF.

The CDR3, as DNA: TGTGCCAGCAGCTTTTCGGGGGACAGTTACACAGATACGCAGTATTTT. This codes for CASSFSGDSYTDTQYF. The chain combines TRBV13 with TRBJ2-3; D might be TRBD1 (7 bases). The V and J ends lost 3 bases and 2 bases respectively, with 15 bases between them. Germline CDR1 is PRHDT and CDR2 is FYEKMQ (reference sequence). The CDR3 is 16 amino acids.

This rearrangement joins TRBV18 to TRBJ2-2; no clear D. V was pared by 4 bases and J by 5 bases, with 14 bases between. The CDR3 covers 15 residues. CDR1 is KGHSH, CDR2 LQKENI, per germline. In DNA form, the CDR3 reads TGTGCCAGCTCACGGGCACCCGGTGGTACCGGGGAGCTGTTTTTT. Translation gives CASSRAPGGTGELFF.

The chain carries TRBV9 and TRBJ2-3, with 7 bases aligning to TRBD2. With V trimmed by 4 bases and J by 3 bases, 11 bases remained unmatched. Looked up from germline, CDR1 is SGDLS and CDR2 is YYNGEE. CDR3 length: 16 residues. The CDR3 nucleotides are TGTGCCAGCAGCCCGCCTCGGCTAGCGGAGACAGATACGCAGTATTTT. Amino acid sequence: CASSPPRLAETDTQYF.

V usage is TRBV6-6 and J usage is TRBJ2-5, with TRBD1 matching over 12 bases. With 5 bases clipped from V and 5 bases from J, the junction kept 6 bases outside the gene matches. CDR3 length: 15 residues. Germline V gives CDR1 MNHNY, CDR2 SVGAGI (reference sequence). The CDR3 DNA reads TGTGCCAGCAGTGACCGGGACAGGGGGCGGGAGACCCAGTACTTC. This translates into CASSDRDRGRETQYF.

The V call is TRBV2, the J call TRBJ2-3, with TRBD2 matching 8 bases. The V gene's germline CDR1 is SNHLY and CDR2 FYNNEI. J lost 3 bases, V lost 10 bases, and 12 bases had no gene match. CDR3 size: 15 residues. CDR3 region: CANPVSGGVTDTQYF. The CDR3, as DNA: TGTGCCAACCCTGTATCGGGGGGGGTAACAGATACGCAGTATTTT.

This chain uses TRBV27 with TRBJ2-7; 10 positions match TRBD2. This CDR3 contains 15 residues. Germline trimming cut 2 bases from V and 5 bases from J; bases unmatched to any gene: 6. Germline CDR1 MNHEY, CDR2 SMNVEV (reference sequence). This chain's CDR3 is CASSLVAGGSDEQYF. As DNA, the CDR3 is TGTGCCAGCAGTTTAGTAGCGGGAGGATCTGACGAGCAGTACTTC.

V and J are TRBV6-5 and TRBJ1-5; no clear D. Trimming removed 5 bases from V and 0 bases from J, with 11 bases in between. This CDR3 comprises 15 residues. Germline values: CDR1 MNHEY, CDR2 SVGAGI. The CDR3 bases are TGTGCCAGCAGTCCGGTCCCATATAGCAATCAGCCCCAGCATTTT. Protein product: CASSPVPYSNQPQHF.

Written as DNA, the CDR3 is TGTGCCAGCAGCCAAGGACACGGCGGGATTGCTAATGAAAAACTGTTTTTT. It specifies CASSQGHGGIANEKLFF. This rearrangement joins TRBV4-2 to TRBJ1-4; D remains ambiguous. Trimming pared 1 base from V and 3 bases from J, leaving 15 bases between. The length of the CDR3 is 17 residues. Looked up from germline, CDR1 is LGHNA and CDR2 is YNFKEQ.

This clone turned up a few times. The chain employs TRBV10-3 and TRBJ2-5, with TRBD2 matching 10 bases. The junction had 13 bases not matched to a gene; V was cut back by 0 bases and J by 3 bases. The germline gives CDR1 ENHRY, CDR2 SYGVKD. The length of the CDR3 is 19 residues. The CDR3 sequence: CAISESTSGAGPVEETQYF. The CDR3 DNA reads TGTGCCATCAGTGAGTCCACTAGCGGGGCGGGGCCCGTTGAAGAGACCCAGTACTTC.

The gene calls are TRBV10-3 and TRBJ2-7; D is unclear. V shed 10 bases and J shed 0 bases, with 19 bases lying between them. This CDR3 contains 15 residues. Germline-derived CDR1 and CDR2 are ENHRY and SYGVKD. The CDR3 is CATTDRVLSSYEQYF. In DNA, the CDR3 is TGTGCCACCACGGATCGGGTCTTAAGCTCCTACGAGCAGTACTTC.

The chain couples TRBV10-3 to TRBJ1-1; 7 nucleotides line up with TRBD1. CDR3 length: 14 amino acids. CDR1 is ENHRY, CDR2 SYGVKD, per germline. V trimming: 2 bases; J trimming: 4 bases; junction bases outside the gene matches: 4. The CDR3 region has the DNA TGTGCCATCAGTGAGGACAGGGCGGCCACTGAAGCTTTCTTT. Protein product: CAISEDRAATEAFF.

A few counts support this clone. The V and J genes are TRBV28 and TRBJ2-3; 8 bases agree with TRBD2. The length of the CDR3 is 16 residues. Unmatched junction bases numbered 4, after V lost 1 base and J lost 1 base. CDR1 and CDR2 (germline): MDHEN, SYDVKM. The CDR3 here is CASSLLTRGGTDTQYF. In DNA, the CDR3 is TGTGCCAGCAGTTTATTAACGCGGGGGGGCACAGATACGCAGTATTTT.

The chain joins TRBV7-8 to TRBJ1-4; no definite D call. The CDR3 extends over 15 amino acids. CDR1 and CDR2 (germline): SGHVS, FQNEAQ. The germline V and J ends were trimmed by 7 bases and 4 bases, with 16 bases remaining between them. The CDR3 bases are TGTGCCAGCACGTTAGAGACACGGAATAATGAAAAACTGTTTTTT. It translates to CASTLETRNNEKLFF.

The J gene is TRBJ2-3, the V gene TRBV12-2; TRBD2 is the table's D call, not checked against the DNA. TRBV12-2 is classified as a pseudogene. The CDR3 spans 16 residues. CDR3 nucleotide sequence: TGTGCAAGTCGCTTAACCTCTAGCGGGGGGGCCGGTACGCAGTATTTT. Translation gives CASRLTSSGGAGTQYF.

The rearrangement uses TRBV7-2 and TRBJ2-7; TRBD2 matches at 12 bases. Germline CDR1 reads SGHTA; CDR2 reads FQGNSA. Unmatched junction bases numbered 2, after V lost 1 base and J lost 10 bases. There are 13 residues in the CDR3. The CDR3 DNA reads as TGTGCCAGCAGCTTAGAACTAGCGGGGGGTCAGTACTTC. Amino acid sequence: CASSLELAGGQYF.

This clone appeared a few times. This sequence joins TRBV6-5 and TRBJ1-5, with 7 nucleotides matching TRBD1. The CDR3 runs to 14 residues. Trimming took 4 bases from V and 2 from J; bases not matched to a gene: 2. The germline gives CDR1 MNHEY, CDR2 SVGAGI. The CDR3 spells CASSSTGGNQPQHF. In DNA form, the CDR3 reads TGTGCCAGCAGTTCCACAGGGGGCAATCAGCCCCAGCATTTT.

The V call is TRBV7-8, the J call TRBJ1-1, with 7 bases lining up with TRBD1. V lost 6 bases and J lost 1; bases outside the gene matches: 2. Germline assignment: CDR1 SGHVS and CDR2 FQNEAQ. The CDR3 length is 13 residues. For the CDR3, the DNA is TGTGCCAGCAGAAGGACAGGGAACACTGAAGCTTTCTTT. Residues: CASRRTGNTEAFF.

The chain employs TRBV7-2 and TRBJ2-5; no firm D call. The CDR3 totals 13 residues. V was clipped by 5 bases and J by 0 bases, with 7 bases between them. The germline CDR1 and CDR2 sequences are SGHTA and FQGNSA. The CDR3 protein is CASSPSYQETQYF. Here the CDR3 DNA reads TGTGCCAGCAGCCCCTCGTACCAAGAGACCCAGTACTTC.

The table lists this clone with a count of one. The rearrangement links TRBV19 to TRBJ1-2; 7 bases are a match to TRBD1. CDR3 size: 13 residues. The V and J ends lost 6 bases and 4 bases, in that order; junction bases with no gene match: 5. The germline CDR1 and CDR2 sequences are LNHDA and SQIVND (reference sequence). The CDR3 DNA follows: TGTGCCAGTAGGGAGACAGGGCTCTATGGCTACACCTTC. It encodes CASRETGLYGYTF.

V usage is TRBV18 and J usage is TRBJ1-2; D unresolved. The CDR3 runs to 14 residues. CDR1 is KGHSH, CDR2 LQKENI, per germline. V was trimmed by 6 bases and J by 7 bases, leaving 18 bases between them. The CDR3 DNA sequence: TGTGCCAGCTCCGCCGGGCAGATGGGGAGTGGCTACACCTTC. Translated, it gives CASSAGQMGSGYTF. Full variable domain (outside the CDR3, taken from reference TRBV18 and TRBJ1-2): NAGVMQNPRHLVRRRGQEARLRCSPMKGHSHVYWYRQLPEEGLKFMVYLQKENIIDESGMPKERFSAEFPKEGPSILRIQQVVRGDSAAYFCASSAGQMGSGYTFGSGTRLTVV.

This clone occurred once. The chain has TRBV7-2 and TRBJ2-7; 8 bases agree with TRBD2. Germline V gene sequence: CDR1 SGHTA, CDR2 FQGNSA. The CDR3 runs to 15 residues. The ends lost 5 bases at V and 2 bases at J; junction bases unmatched: 8. Here the CDR3 DNA reads TGTGCCAGCAGCCCGACGAGCGGGGGAACCTACGAGCAGTACTTC. Translating gives CASSPTSGGTYEQYF.

The V call is TRBV7-8, the J call TRBJ1-2; D perhaps matches TRBD1 (5 bases). Trimming left V 0 bases short and J 4 bases short, with 9 bases between. CDR3 length: 14 amino acids. The germline V gene has CDR1 SGHVS and CDR2 FQNEAQ. This chain's CDR3 is CASSLAGGAYGYTF. The CDR3 DNA reads as TGTGCCAGCAGCTTAGCCGGGGGTGCCTATGGCTACACCTTC.

The chain joins TRBV7-9 to TRBJ1-2; 7 bases map to TRBD1. The CDR3 is 16 amino acids. Germline loops: CDR1 SEHNR, CDR2 FQNEAQ (reference sequence). V gave up 5 bases and J gave up 2 bases; unmatched junction bases: 11. The CDR3 region has the DNA TGTGCCAGCAGCCCCAGACAGGGTATTATAAACTATGGCTACACCTTC. As protein: CASSPRQGIINYGYTF.

This chain links TRBV28 with TRBJ2-3; 9 bases are a match to TRBD2. Trimming at V came to 3 bases and at J to 6 bases, leaving 7 bases not matched to a gene. The CDR3 extends over 15 amino acids. The V gene's germline CDR1 is MDHEN and CDR2 SYDVKM. The CDR3 DNA is TGTGCCAGCAGTTTTATTCAGCGGGGGGATGATACGCAGTATTTT. Its translation: CASSFIQRGDDTQYF.

This clone is a singleton in its sample. The genes are TRBV28 and TRBJ2-5, with 7 bases lining up with TRBD1. The germline V gene has CDR1 MDHEN and CDR2 SYDVKM. V gave up 3 bases and J gave up 0 bases; unmatched junction bases: 1. The CDR3 has 14 residues. As DNA, the CDR3 is TGTGCCAGCAGTTTCGGGACAGACCAAGAGACCCAGTACTTC. Encoded protein: CASSFGTDQETQYF.

This chain joins TRBV5-8 and TRBJ1-1; D is perhaps TRBD1 (5 bases). Looked up from germline, CDR1 is SGHTS and CDR2 is YDEGEE. Deletions cut 4 bases from V and 4 bases from J, with 20 bases between. The CDR3 has 16 residues. Here the CDR3 reads CASSLKPLSQGTEAFF. The CDR3 DNA reads as TGTGCCAGCAGCCTGAAACCGCTAAGCCAGGGCACTGAAGCTTTCTTT. Filled out from reference TRBV5-8 and TRBJ1-1, the complete variable domain reads EAGVTQSPTHLIKTRGQQATLRCSPISGHTSVYWYQQALGLGLQFLLWYDEGEERNRGNFPPRFSGRQFPNYSSELNVNALELEDSALYLCASSLKPLSQGTEAFFGQGTRLTVV.

The V and J genes are TRBV11-3 and TRBJ2-5; D possibly corresponds to TRBD1 (6 bases). CDR3 size: 14 residues. In germline, CDR1 is SGHNT, CDR2 YENEEA. V lost 5 bases to trimming and J lost 0 bases, with 10 bases between them. CDR3 amino acids: CASSLGQNQETQYF. In DNA, the CDR3 is TGTGCCAGCAGCCTAGGACAGAACCAAGAGACCCAGTACTTC. The entire variable domain, with the rest obtained from reference TRBV11-3 and TRBJ2-5, is as follows: EAGVVQSPRYKIIEKKQPVAFWCNPISGHNTLYWYLQNLGQGPELLIRYENEEAVDDSQLPKDRFSAERLKGVDSTLKIQPAELGDSAVYLCASSLGQNQETQYFGPGTRLLVL.

The rearrangement links TRBV30 to TRBJ2-3, with TRBD2 as a possible D gene (6 bases). This CDR3 has 16 amino acids. Germline CDR1 reads GTSNPN; CDR2 reads SVGIG (reference sequence). V lost 3 bases and J lost 4, with 20 bases in between. The CDR3 DNA reads TGTGCCTGGAGCCGAATAGGCGGCGGGATCTCAGATACGCAGTATTTT. Its protein is CAWSRIGGGISDTQYF.

This clone has only one observation. V gene TRBV2 combines with J gene TRBJ2-1, with 8 bases lining up with TRBD2. The CDR3 consists of 14 residues. With 2 bases clipped from V and 9 bases from J, the junction kept 6 bases outside the gene matches. Germline V lookup: CDR1 SNHLY, CDR2 FYNNEI. The CDR3 loop reads CASSELAGLGEQFF. The CDR3, as DNA: TGTGCCAGCAGTGAACTAGCGGGCTTGGGTGAGCAGTTCTTC.